This T cell receptor (beta chain) is drawn from a study of molecular identifiers for immune sequencing clone quantification. Study context: Replicate RNA from around 20,000 or 100,000 naive CD8 T cells formed five aliquots; four were sequenced.

Bulk libraries came from a prior protocol with listed TCR primers. MiXCR was run by TCRdb on the PCR reads, yielding one entry per CDR3 protein. Of over 300,000 distinct CDR3 sequences listed, about 22% were seen once; the top ten hold 0.74%. This CDR3 contains 15 residues. Trimming cost V 1 base and J 7 bases; bases outside gene matches: 2. CDR1 MGHRA and CDR2 YSYEKL come from the germline V gene. Study results and limitations: In a background of 900,000 to 1,000,000 naive cells, spiked Jurkat TCR RNA from one cell was reportedly detectable.

Notes on this clonotype: As yet, its antigen is unknown.

The sequence was collected from a human donor in good health. Some libraries in this study had Jurkat cell RNA spiked in. This chain links TRBV4-1 with TRBJ2-1; 12 bases fit TRBD2. Sequences were obtained from naive CD8+ T cells from blood, with Jurkat cell RNA spiked in. The subset: FACS-sorted CD8+CD4-CCR7+CD45RA+ naive T cells. The CDR3 is CASSQASGGANEQFF. In DNA, the CDR3 is TGCGCCAGCAGCCAAGCTAGCGGGGGGGCAAATGAGCAGTTCTTC.